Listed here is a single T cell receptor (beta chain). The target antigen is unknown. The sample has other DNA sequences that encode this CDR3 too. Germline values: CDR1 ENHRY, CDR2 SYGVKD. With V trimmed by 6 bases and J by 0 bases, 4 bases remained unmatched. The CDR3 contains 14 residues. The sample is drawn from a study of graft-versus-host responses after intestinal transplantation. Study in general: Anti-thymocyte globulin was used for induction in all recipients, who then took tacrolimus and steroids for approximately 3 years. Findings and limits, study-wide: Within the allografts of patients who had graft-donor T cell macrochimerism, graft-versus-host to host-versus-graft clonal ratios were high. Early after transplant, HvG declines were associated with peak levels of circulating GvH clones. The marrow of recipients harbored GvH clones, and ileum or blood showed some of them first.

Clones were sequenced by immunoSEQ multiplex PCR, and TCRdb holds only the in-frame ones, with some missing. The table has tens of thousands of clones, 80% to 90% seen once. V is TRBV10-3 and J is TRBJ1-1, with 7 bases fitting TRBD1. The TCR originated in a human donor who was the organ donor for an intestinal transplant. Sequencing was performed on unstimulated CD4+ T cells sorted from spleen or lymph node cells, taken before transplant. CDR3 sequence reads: CAIRRQGMNTEAFF. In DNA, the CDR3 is TGTGCCATCAGGAGACAGGGCATGAACACTGAAGCTTTCTTT.